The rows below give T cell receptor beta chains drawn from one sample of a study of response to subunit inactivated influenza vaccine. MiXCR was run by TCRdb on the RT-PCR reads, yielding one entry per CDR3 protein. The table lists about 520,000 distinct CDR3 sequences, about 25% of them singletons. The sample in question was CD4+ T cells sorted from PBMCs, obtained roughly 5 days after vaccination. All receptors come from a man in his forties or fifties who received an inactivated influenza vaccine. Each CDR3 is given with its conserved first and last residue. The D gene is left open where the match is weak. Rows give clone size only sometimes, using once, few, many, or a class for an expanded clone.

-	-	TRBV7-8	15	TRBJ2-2	TGTGCCAGCAGCCCGAGAGTGGGAGACACCGGGGAGCTGTTTTTT	CASSPRVGDTGELFF
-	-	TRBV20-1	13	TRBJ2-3	TGCAGTGCTCCTAGCGCCCCCACAGATACGCAGTATTTT	CSAPSAPTDTQYF
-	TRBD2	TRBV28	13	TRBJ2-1	TGTGCCAGTAGACTAGCAGGTTCCCCCGAGCAGTTCTTC	CASRLAGSPEQFF
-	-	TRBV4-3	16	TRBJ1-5	TGCGCCAGCAGCCAAGATCCTTGGGGGGGGAGTCAGCCCCAGCATTTT	CASSQDPWGGSQPQHF
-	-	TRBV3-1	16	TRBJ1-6	TGTGCCAGCAGCCAAGTCGAGTCGGCCAGGAATTCACCCCTCCACTTT	CASSQVESARNSPLHF
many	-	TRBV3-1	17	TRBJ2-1	TGTGCCAGCAGCCAAGATCGACACGCCGGATTGAGGAATGAGCAGTTCTTC	CASSQDRHAGLRNEQFF
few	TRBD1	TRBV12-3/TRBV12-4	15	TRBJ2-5	TGTGCCAGCAGTTTCCAGGACAGGGGAAGGGAGACCCAGTACTTC	CASSFQDRGRETQYF
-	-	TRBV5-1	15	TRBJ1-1	TGCGCCAGCAGCTTGGAAGGGAGCTCGAACACTGAAGCTTTCTTT	CASSLEGSSNTEAFF
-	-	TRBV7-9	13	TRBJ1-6	TGTGCCAGTCGGACAGTCGATAATTCACCCCTCCACTTT	CASRTVDNSPLHF
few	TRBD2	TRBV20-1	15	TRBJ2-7	TGCAGTGCAGAACCGGGACTAGCGGGATCCTACGAGCAGTACTTC	CSAEPGLAGSYEQYF
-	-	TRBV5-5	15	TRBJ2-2	TGTGCCAGCAGCTTGTACCAGGGGAGAACCGGGGAGCTGTTTTTT	CASSLYQGRTGELFF
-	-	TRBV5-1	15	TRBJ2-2	TGCGCCAGCAGCGTAATTGGACAGCTTACCGGGGAGCTGTTTTTT	CASSVIGQLTGELFF
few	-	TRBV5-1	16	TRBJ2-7	TGCGCCAGCAGCTTGGGAAGCGGTCAAAGCTCCTACGAGCAGTACTTC	CASSLGSGQSSYEQYF
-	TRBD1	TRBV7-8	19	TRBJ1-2	TGTGCCAGCAGCCATATTCCGGGACAGCAGCCTCCCAGGGGCTATGGCTACACCTTC	CASSHIPGQQPPRGYGYTF
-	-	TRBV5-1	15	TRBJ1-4	TGCGCCAGCAGCTTTGATCAAGCAACTAATGAAAAACTGTTTTTT	CASSFDQATNEKLFF
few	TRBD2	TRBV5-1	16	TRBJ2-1	TGCGCCAGCAGCTTGCGACTAGCGGGGGGGAGAGATGAGCAGTTCTTC	CASSLRLAGGRDEQFF
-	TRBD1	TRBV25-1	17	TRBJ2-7	TGTGCCAGCAGTGAATCCCGCTCCGGGACAGGGGGCTACGAGCAGTACTTC	CASSESRSGTGGYEQYF
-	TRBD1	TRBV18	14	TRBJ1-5	TGTGCCAGCTCAGGGGACAGGGTCAAACAGCCCCAGCATTTT	CASSGDRVKQPQHF
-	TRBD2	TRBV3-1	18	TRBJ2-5	TGTACCTTCAGTTCGGGACTAGCGGCTCGTACCTTCCAAGAGACCCAGTACTTC	CTFSSGLAARTFQETQYF
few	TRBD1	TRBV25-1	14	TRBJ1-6	TGTGCCAGCAGCCCCCGGGACAGGGTTTCACCCCTCCACTTT	CASSPRDRVSPLHF
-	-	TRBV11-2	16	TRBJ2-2	TGTGCCAGCAGCCCTAGGCTACGCAGGAACACCGGGGAGCTGTTTTTT	CASSPRLRRNTGELFF
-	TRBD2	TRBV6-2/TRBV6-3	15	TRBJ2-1	TGTGCCAGCAGGCGCACTAGCGGGGCACACAATGAGCAGTTCTTC	CASRRTSGAHNEQFF
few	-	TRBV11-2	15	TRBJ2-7	TGTGCCAGCAGCCCCAGGGTAGCGGATCCCTACGAGCAGTACTTC	CASSPRVADPYEQYF
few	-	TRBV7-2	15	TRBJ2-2	TGTGCCAGCAGCACTCGCCCGGAGTACACCGGGGAGCTGTTTTTT	CASSTRPEYTGELFF
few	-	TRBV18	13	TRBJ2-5	TGTGCCAGCTCACCGTACAGACAAGAGACCCAGTACTTC	CASSPYRQETQYF
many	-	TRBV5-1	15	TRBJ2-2	TGCGCCAGCAGCTTGATAGGACAGAACACCGGGGAGCTGTTTTTT	CASSLIGQNTGELFF
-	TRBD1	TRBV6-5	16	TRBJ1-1	TGTGCCAGCAGTTATCTACAGGGGGCTGTGAACACTGAAGCTTTCTTT	CASSYLQGAVNTEAFF
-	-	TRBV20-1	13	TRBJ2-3	TGCAGTGCTAGGATTGATCCCACAGATACGCAGTATTTT	CSARIDPTDTQYF
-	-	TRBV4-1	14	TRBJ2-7	TGCGCCAGCAGCCAAACACAGGGTCCCTACGAGCAGTACTTC	CASSQTQGPYEQYF
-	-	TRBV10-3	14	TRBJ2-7	TGTGCCATCAGGGGAACCGGGAACCCCTACGAGCAGTACTTC	CAIRGTGNPYEQYF
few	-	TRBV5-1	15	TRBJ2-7	TGCGCCAGCAGCTTGGTGGTAGGGATATTCGACGAGCAGTACTTC	CASSLVVGIFDEQYF
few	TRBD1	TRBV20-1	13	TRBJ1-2	TGCAGTGCTAGAGCAGGGACAGGGCTCGGCTACACCTTC	CSARAGTGLGYTF
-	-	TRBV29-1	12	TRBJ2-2	TGCAGCGTTGGGGACGGCACCGGGGAGCTGTTTTTT	CSVGDGTGELFF